The present T cell receptor (beta chain) was sequenced within a study of T cell changes during pregnancy in multiple sclerosis. Repertoires were generated with immunoSEQ multiplex PCR, while TCRdb's copy carries only in-frame clones and drops some. The table shows approximately 74,000 clones, with about 88% occurring only once. The CDR3 is 13 residues long. Germline V lookup: CDR1 MNHEY, CDR2 SMNVEV (reference sequence). The V gene lost 3 bases and the J gene lost 1 base, with 6 bases spanning the gap. The rearrangement joins TRBV27 to TRBJ2-5; a weak D match, TRBD1 (5 bases). Sequencing was performed on peripheral blood, taken before pregnancy. The TCR was taken from a female donor with multiple sclerosis, enrolled in a pregnancy study. DNA of the CDR3: TGTGCCAGCAGTTTGACAGTCCAAGAGACCCAGTACTTC. This encodes CASSLTVQETQYF.